This T cell receptor (beta chain) is from a study of CD8+ T cells in alopecia areata. Stated treatment: oral pan-JAK inhibitor, 5-10 mg twice daily. This clone was detected only once. cDNA prepared by RNA extraction and subsequent reverse transcription served as the template for sequencing. TCRdb keeps only in-frame clones here, not all; method: immunoSEQ multiplex PCR. The table lists 100,000 to 140,000 clones, about 83% of them singletons. Losses at the gene ends were 3 bases for V and 6 bases for J; bases not matched to a gene: 11. Germline CDR1 reads LGHNA; CDR2 reads YNFKEQ. CDR3 length: 15 residues.

This specimen consisted of CD8+ T cells sorted from blood, obtained at week 24, from a patient treated with tofacitinib. This chain joins TRBV4-2 and TRBJ2-7; 7 positions match TRBD1. The TCR sequence derives from a human donor with alopecia areata. CDR3 residues: CASSQEPTGVGEQYF. DNA for the CDR3: TGTGCCAGCAGCCAGGAACCCACAGGGGTAGGCGAGCAGTACTTC.